The 5 T cell receptor beta chains given below trace back to one sample, sequenced in a study of cytomegalovirus exposure and HLA in healthy donors. Vbeta (60) and Jbeta (13) primers were used in the PCR. Only in-frame clones appear in the TCRdb table, and some are missing; sequencing was by immunoSEQ multiplex PCR. Of some 110,000 clones listed, about 81% are singletons. Specimen: PBMCs. The receptors here all came from a woman in her 30s in good health and CMV-seronegative.

The chain carries TRBV18 and TRBJ2-3; TRBD2 matches at 8 bases. The CDR3 sequence is 17 residues long. Looked up from germline, CDR1 is KGHSH and CDR2 is LQKENI. V shed 0 bases and J 3 bases; nucleotides not matched to a gene: 8. CDR3 region: CASSPPYSGVFTDTQYF. The CDR3 nucleotides are TGTGCCAGCTCACCACCGTATAGCGGGGTTTTTACAGATACGCAGTATTTT.

The chain employs TRBV7-9 and TRBJ1-1; TRBD1 matches at 8 bases. Losses at the gene ends were 3 bases for V and 8 bases for J; bases not matched to a gene: 11. CDR3 size: 15 residues. The germline CDR1 and CDR2 sequences are SEHNR and FQNEAQ (reference sequence). The CDR3: CASSLISDRGPEAFF. Written as DNA, the CDR3 is TGTGCCAGCAGCTTGATTAGTGACAGGGGACCCGAAGCTTTCTTT.

The V gene is TRBV9, the J gene TRBJ1-1, with TRBD1 matching over 7 bases. Germline V CDR1 and CDR2: SGDLS, YYNGEE. The CDR3 consists of 14 residues. J gave up 1 base and V 4 bases, and 4 bases lay outside the gene matches. CDR3 in DNA: TGTGCCAGCAGCACAGGGGCGGGGAACACTGAAGCTTTCTTT. This gives the protein CASSTGAGNTEAFF.

There are a few counts of this clone. The rearrangement joins TRBV7-9 to TRBJ1-1; D may be TRBD1 (6 bases). V shed 4 bases and J shed 0 bases, with 9 bases lying between them. The germline V gene encodes CDR1 SEHNR and CDR2 FQNEAQ (reference sequence). The CDR3 sequence is 14 residues long. The CDR3 coding sequence is TGTGCCAGCAGCTCGACAGGTCTGAACACTGAAGCTTTCTTT. Its translation is CASSSTGLNTEAFF. The variable domain in full, completed from reference TRBV7-9 and TRBJ1-1, reads DTGVSQNPRHKITKRGQNVTFRCDPISEHNRLYWYRQTLGQGPEFLTYFQNEAQLEKSRLLSDRFSAERPKGSFSTLEIQRTEQGDSAMYLCASSSTGLNTEAFFGQGTRLTVV.

The CDR3 bases are TGTGCCAGCAGTGACCTGCGGGGGGAGCAGTACTTC. This translates into CASSDLRGEQYF. This chain joins TRBV6-1 and TRBJ2-7; 7 bases fit TRBD2. The V and J ends lost 3 bases and 7 bases, in that order; junction bases with no gene match: 3. Germline CDR1 is MNHNS and CDR2 is SASEGT. The CDR3 consists of 12 residues.